This T cell receptor (beta chain) was obtained from a study of shared clonotypes between healthy human individuals. Losses at the gene ends were 6 bases for V and 0 bases for J; bases not matched to a gene: 6. Germline CDR1 reads KGHSH; CDR2 reads LQKENI. This CDR3 is built from 15 residues. Sequencing was performed with immunoSEQ multiplex PCR; in TCRdb, only in-frame clones are kept and a portion is missing. The sample contains under 2,500,000 clones, approximately 94% of which appear only once. A single count supports this clone. The TCR sequence derives from a man younger than 35 in good health. The chain employs TRBV18 and TRBJ2-7, with 9 bases identical to TRBD2. Sequencing used naive CD4+ T cells sorted from blood. The subset is: CD45RA+ positively selected. The CDR3 region is CASSRLAGHSYEQYF. The CDR3 region has the DNA TGTGCCAGCTCCCGTCTAGCGGGACACTCCTACGAGCAGTACTTC.